The 24 T cell receptor beta chains below were found in one sample sequenced in a study of T cell repertoires in cytomegalovirus infection. Their cognate antigens are unknown. TCRdb used MiXCR to reprocess the reads, holding one entry per CDR3 protein. The sample lists approximately 140,000 distinct CDR3 sequences; more than 20% were seen once. The sample consisted of PBMCs, sequenced either directly or after in vitro stimulation (not recorded which). Receptor source: a human donor in good health (CMV status not recorded). Some clones in this sample may be carry-over from other donors' samples.

This clonotype was detected ten times or more. V is TRBV12-3 or TRBV12-4 and J is TRBJ2-5, with D possibly TRBD1 on 6 matching bases. Trimming cost V 10 bases and J 2 bases, with 14 bases left between them. The CDR3 spans 13 residues. CDR3: CATSGQPQETQYF. The CDR3 DNA is TGTGCCACCTCAGGACAGCCTCAAGAGACCCAGTACTTC.

This CDR3 reads CAIRGESYEQYV. CDR3 in DNA: TGTGCCATCAGAGGGGAGTCCTACGAGCAGTACGTC. V usage is TRBV10-3 and J usage is TRBJ2-7; D possibly uses TRBD1 or TRBD2 (5 bases each). V lost 6 bases, J lost 1 base, and 7 bases lay in between. This CDR3 comprises 12 residues. Germline-derived CDR1 and CDR2 are ENHRY and SYGVKD.

Ten or more counts support this clonotype. V is TRBV7-2 and J is TRBJ2-4; either TRBD1 or TRBD2 may supply D (5 bases each). Germline V lookup: CDR1 SGHTA, CDR2 FQGNSA. The CDR3 is made up of 15 amino acids. V dropped 3 bases and J dropped 0 bases, with 9 bases sitting between them. CDR3 sequence reads: CASSLGDLAKNIQYF. DNA for the CDR3: TGTGCCAGCAGCTTGGGGGATCTAGCCAAAAACATTCAGTACTTC.

The chain links TRBV6-1 to TRBJ2-7; no definite D call. Trimming pared 0 bases from V and 5 bases from J, leaving 5 bases between. The CDR3 loop spans 12 amino acids. Germline lookup yields CDR1 MNHNS and CDR2 SASEGT. CDR3 coding DNA: TGTGCCAGCAGTGAAGCGCGGAACGAGCAGTACTTC. Translation: CASSEARNEQYF.

This clonotype came up many times. This rearrangement joins TRBV12-3 or TRBV12-4 to TRBJ1-2; unclear D gene. The CDR3 sequence is 13 residues long. V was pared by 7 bases and J by 4 bases, with 13 bases between. CDR3 amino acids: CASTTAGPYGYTF. In DNA form, the CDR3 reads TGTGCCAGCACCACCGCCGGTCCCTATGGCTACACCTTC.

In this sample, this clonotype turned up a few times. The V and J genes are TRBV7-9 and TRBJ1-1; TRBD1 is a possible D gene (5 bases). The CDR3 contains 15 residues. Looked up from germline, CDR1 is SEHNR and CDR2 is FQNEAQ (reference sequence). Trimming cost V 4 bases and J 0 bases, with 12 bases left between them. The CDR3 reads CASSSAGTVNTEAFF. The CDR3 region has the DNA TGTGCCAGCAGCTCAGCCGGGACGGTGAACACTGAAGCTTTCTTT.

The V gene is TRBV7-8, the J gene TRBJ1-2; the D is unclear. Germline V gene data show CDR1 as SGHVS and CDR2 as FQNEAQ. Trimming stripped 5 bases from V and 2 bases from J, with 21 bases between. The CDR3 consists of 17 residues. The CDR3 protein is CASSIRADLLLNYGYTF. The DNA for the CDR3 is TGTGCCAGCAGCATCCGGGCCGATCTTCTTTTGAACTATGGCTACACCTTC.

This chain uses TRBV20-1 with TRBJ2-1; TRBD2 aligns across 9 bases. Germline V CDR1 and CDR2: DFQATT, SNEGSKA (reference sequence). This CDR3 has 15 residues. The V gene end was trimmed by 6 bases and the J gene end by 2 bases; junction bases not matched to a gene: 8. The CDR3 protein is CSADSGGSTYNEQFF. The CDR3 nucleotides read TGCAGTGCAGACAGCGGGGGGAGTACCTACAATGAGCAGTTCTTC.

V is TRBV12-3 or TRBV12-4 and J is TRBJ2-2; unclear D gene. The length of the CDR3 is 14 residues. V was cut by 1 base and J by 1 base, with 4 bases left in between. The CDR3 bases are TGTGCCAGCAGTTTAGTACAGAACACCGGGGAGCTGTTTTTT. This gives the protein CASSLVQNTGELFF.

This clonotype was seen repeatedly, ten times or more. The chain employs TRBV2 and TRBJ2-7; the D gene could be TRBD1 or TRBD2 (5 bases each). Looked up from germline, CDR1 is SNHLY and CDR2 is FYNNEI. V lost 7 bases and J lost 7, with 23 bases in between. The CDR3 is 15 amino acids. The CDR3 DNA sequence: TGTGCCAGCACGTCCGGGACGAGGAGGATGCTGGAGCAGTACGTC. Translation: CASTSGTRRMLEQYV.

This clonotype was counted between two and nine times. J is TRBJ2-4 and V is TRBV6-2 or TRBV6-3; 12 bases align to TRBD1. Per the germline V gene, CDR1 is MNHEY and CDR2 is SVGEGT. CDR3 length: 22 amino acids. With V trimmed by 6 bases and J by 0 bases, 21 bases remained unmatched. The CDR3 DNA follows: TGTGCCAGCAGCTACCGCCCCTCCGCCGGGACAGGGGGCCTCCTAGCCAAAAACATTCAGTACTTC. Its protein product is CASSYRPSAGTGGLLAKNIQYF.

This rearrangement joins TRBV15 to TRBJ1-6; 7 nucleotides align to TRBD1. This CDR3 contains 15 residues. CDR1 and CDR2 from the germline V gene are LNHNV and YYDKDF (reference sequence). The ends lost 8 bases at V and 7 bases at J; junction bases unmatched: 11. CDR3 DNA sequence: TGTGCCACCGCCGTTAAAGGGACAGAAAATTCACCCCTCCACTTT. As protein: CATAVKGTENSPLHF.

The chain employs TRBV29-1 and TRBJ1-2, with a weak D call TRBD1 (5 bases). In germline, CDR1 is SQVTM, CDR2 ANQGSEA. The CDR3 loop spans 14 amino acids. Trimming shortened V by 7 bases and J by 4 bases, and 19 bases separated the two germline ends. CDR3 sequence: CSAKFPGRAYGYTF. The CDR3 nucleotides are TGCAGCGCAAAATTCCCAGGGAGGGCCTATGGCTACACCTTC.

The gene calls are TRBV15 and TRBJ2-1; 7 nucleotides align to TRBD1. This CDR3 is built from 15 residues. Looked up from germline, CDR1 is LNHNV and CDR2 is YYDKDF (reference sequence). Trimming at V came to 5 bases and at J to 3 bases, leaving 7 bases not matched to a gene. CDR3 DNA sequence: TGTGCCACCAGCCGGGACAGAACGTTCTACAATGAGCAGTTCTTC. Amino acids: CATSRDRTFYNEQFF.

This clonotype came up a few times. V and J are TRBV15 and TRBJ2-7, with 8 bases matching TRBD1. The CDR3 is 15 amino acids. V dropped 0 bases and J dropped 3; count of bases not matched to a gene: 4. Germline CDR1 reads LNHNV; CDR2 reads YYDKDF (reference sequence). CDR3 amino acids: CATSRDGQGNYEQYF. The CDR3 DNA is TGTGCCACCAGCAGAGACGGACAGGGAAACTACGAGCAGTACTTC.

The V call is TRBV2, the J call TRBJ2-3, with 13 positions matching TRBD2. Germline values: CDR1 SNHLY, CDR2 FYNNEI. V lost 6 bases to trimming and J lost 3 bases; unmatched junction nucleotides: 6. This CDR3 spans 16 amino acids. Here the CDR3 reads CASSRSGLAGTDTQYF. DNA for the CDR3: TGTGCCAGCAGCAGGTCGGGACTAGCGGGAACAGATACGCAGTATTTT.

The sample holds many counts of this clonotype. V is TRBV7-2 and J is TRBJ2-3; D is uncertain. The CDR3 is 14 residues long. In germline, CDR1 is SGHTA, CDR2 FQGNSA. The V gene lost 5 bases and the J gene lost 1 base, with 10 bases spanning the gap. The CDR3 DNA reads TGTGCCAGCAGCCCGTCGAGCGGCACAGATACGCAGTATTTT. Translating gives CASSPSSGTDTQYF.

Only one count was recorded for this clonotype. The chain joins TRBV20-1 to TRBJ1-5; D call uncertain. Germline V lookup: CDR1 DFQATT, CDR2 SNEGSKA (reference sequence). V was cut by 2 bases and J by 2 bases, with 13 bases left in between. CDR3 length: 15 residues. CDR3 sequence: CSARRGRSGNQPQHF. DNA of the CDR3: TGCAGTGCTAGACGAGGTCGATCGGGCAATCAGCCCCAGCATTTT.

The chain joins TRBV19 to TRBJ2-6, with 7 bases identical to TRBD2. This CDR3 is 18 amino acids long. From germline, CDR1 is LNHDA and CDR2 SQIVND (reference sequence). The trim removed 0 bases at V and 0 bases at J, leaving 5 bases unmatched. Here the CDR3 DNA reads TGTGCCAGTAGTATAGAAGCGGGGTCCGACTCTGGGGCCAACGTCCTGACTTTC. It encodes CASSIEAGSDSGANVLTF.

The chain employs TRBV28 and TRBJ2-3; TRBD1 agrees at 10 bases. This CDR3 spans 19 amino acids. After removal of 3 bases from V and 2 bases from J, the junction contained 14 bases not matched to a gene. Germline CDR1 is MDHEN and CDR2 is SYDVKM. The chain's CDR3 is CASSFPVPRGTGDTDTQYF. CDR3 sequence (DNA): TGTGCCAGCAGTTTCCCCGTCCCCCGGGGGACAGGGGACACAGATACGCAGTATTTT.

This chain uses TRBV19 with TRBJ1-5; 7 nucleotides line up with TRBD1. The germline V gene has CDR1 LNHDA and CDR2 SQIVND (reference sequence). This CDR3 is 16 amino acids long. Trimming cost V 3 bases and J 2 bases; bases outside gene matches: 7. The CDR3 nucleotides are TGTGCCAGTAGTATGAGACAGGGAGGAGGCAATCAGCCCCAGCATTTT. Amino acid sequence: CASSMRQGGGNQPQHF.

This chain connects TRBV7-2 to TRBJ1-5; TRBD1 matches at 9 bases. Germline V gives CDR1 SGHTA, CDR2 FQGNSA. CDR3 length: 15 amino acids. V was pared by 5 bases and J by 4 bases, with 6 bases of the junction left unmatched. The CDR3 coding sequence is TGTGCCAGCAGCCCCGGGACAGGGCAAAATCAGCCCCAGCATTTT. As protein: CASSPGTGQNQPQHF.

The chain has TRBV5-1 and TRBJ1-5, with D possibly matching TRBD1 (5 bases). Germline assignment: CDR1 SGHRS and CDR2 YFSETQ. V was pared by 1 base and J by 3 bases, with 11 bases between. The CDR3 consists of 15 residues. The CDR3 loop reads CASSLLPGNNQPQHF. The CDR3 nucleotides are TGCGCCAGCAGCTTGTTACCAGGGAACAATCAGCCCCAGCATTTT.

About this clonotype itself: Just one base apart from a much larger clone, this may be a read error. This chain connects TRBV7-2 to TRBJ2-2; 10 bases agree with TRBD2. CDR1 is SGHTA and CDR2 is FQGNSA in the germline V gene. CDR3 length: 16 amino acids. DNA of the CDR3: TGTGCCAGCAGCCCTTCTAGCGGGAGTCCCACCGGGGAGCTGTCTTTT. Residues: CASSPSSGSPTGELSF.